The subject of this entry is one T cell receptor (beta chain). Sequencing used immunoSEQ multiplex PCR; TCRdb keeps in-frame clones, though not all of them. The sample carries several thousand clones, 83% recorded once. This sample was taken from a study of T cell repertoires in ileal Crohn's disease. V dropped 2 bases and J dropped 5 bases, with 21 bases sitting between them. This CDR3 is 17 amino acids long. Germline CDR1 is KGHSH and CDR2 is LQKENI. V usage is TRBV18 and J usage is TRBJ1-1; a possible D gene is TRBD1 (5 bases). The sequencing sample was made of ileal tissue. This sequence originates from an adult with Crohn's disease. This CDR3 reads CASSPLDTYMIGTEAFF. In DNA, the CDR3 is TGTGCCAGCTCACCATTGGACACTTACATGATTGGGACTGAAGCTTTCTTT.